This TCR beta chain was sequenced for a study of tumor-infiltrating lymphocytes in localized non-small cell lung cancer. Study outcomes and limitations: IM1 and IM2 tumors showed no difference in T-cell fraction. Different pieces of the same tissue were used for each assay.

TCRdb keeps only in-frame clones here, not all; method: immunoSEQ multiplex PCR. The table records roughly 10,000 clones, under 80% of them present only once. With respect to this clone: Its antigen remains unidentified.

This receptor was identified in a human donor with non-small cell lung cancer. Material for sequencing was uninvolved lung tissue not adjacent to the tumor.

The CDR3 DNA follows: TGTGCCACCTGTCCGGGACAGGGGGCGTCTGTCACCTTC. Encoded protein: CATCPGQGASVTF. The chain couples TRBV15 to TRBJ1-2, with TRBD1 matching over 12 bases. The V gene end was trimmed by 8 bases and the J gene end by 13 bases; junction bases not matched to a gene: 11. The CDR3 is 13 amino acids. Germline assignment: CDR1 LNHNV and CDR2 YYDKDF (reference sequence).